Listed below are T cell receptor beta chains from one sample, sequenced in a study of cytomegalovirus exposure and HLA in healthy donors. The protocol was immunoSEQ multiplex PCR, while the TCRdb copy is restricted to in-frame clones and leaves out a portion. Of some 130,000 clones in the sample, about 63% were seen once. The material sequenced was PBMCs. All receptors come from a man aged 25 to 40 in good health and CMV-seropositive. Both conserved end residues are part of each CDR3. The order of the fields is D gene, J gene, clone size, CDR3 length, V gene, CDR3 DNA, CDR3 protein. D genes are given only for firm matches. Where a row states a size, it is once, few, many or the class of an expanded clone; other rows omit it.

D gene: .
J gene: TRBJ2-7
clone size: .
CDR3 length: 17
V gene: TRBV7-9
CDR3 DNA: TGTGCCAGCAGCTTAGTGGGTGGTGGCGGAAACTCCTACGAGCAGTACTTC
CDR3 protein: CASSLVGGGGNSYEQYF

D gene: TRBD2
J gene: TRBJ2-2
clone size: .
CDR3 length: 19
V gene: TRBV28
CDR3 DNA: TGTGCCAGCAGTAAAGGGACTAGCGGGAGGTTCGGTTACACCGGGGAGCTGTTTTTT
CDR3 protein: CASSKGTSGRFGYTGELFF

D gene: TRBD2
J gene: TRBJ2-2
clone size: .
CDR3 length: 16
V gene: TRBV5-4
CDR3 DNA: TGTGCCAGCAGCACCCGGACTAGCGGGAGCACCGGGGAGCTGTTTTTT
CDR3 protein: CASSTRTSGSTGELFF

D gene: .
J gene: TRBJ2-2
clone size: .
CDR3 length: 14
V gene: TRBV7-6
CDR3 DNA: TGTGCCAGCAGCTTAGCATTTGAGGCCGGGGAGCTGTTTTTT
CDR3 protein: CASSLAFEAGELFF

D gene: .
J gene: TRBJ1-2
clone size: few
CDR3 length: 13
V gene: TRBV5-6
CDR3 DNA: TGTGCCAGCAGCTTGGTTGGGGCCCATGGCTACACCTTC
CDR3 protein: CASSLVGAHGYTF

D gene: .
J gene: TRBJ1-4
clone size: .
CDR3 length: 15
V gene: TRBV9
CDR3 DNA: TGTGCCAGCAGCCCCCGACATCGATCTAATGAAAAACTGTTTTTT
CDR3 protein: CASSPRHRSNEKLFF

D gene: TRBD1
J gene: TRBJ2-2
clone size: .
CDR3 length: 16
V gene: TRBV29-1
CDR3 DNA: TGCAGCGTTGAGAAGACAGGGGGCAAGAACACCGGGGAGCTGTTTTTT
CDR3 protein: CSVEKTGGKNTGELFF

D gene: .
J gene: TRBJ2-7
clone size: .
CDR3 length: 14
V gene: TRBV7-2
CDR3 DNA: TGTGCCAGCAGCTTAACAGTCCTCTCCTACGAGCAGTACTTC
CDR3 protein: CASSLTVLSYEQYF

D gene: .
J gene: TRBJ1-2
clone size: .
CDR3 length: 15
V gene: TRBV6-5
CDR3 DNA: TGTGCCAGCACCACACTACATAGGGGTAACTATGGCTACCCCTTC
CDR3 protein: CASTTLHRGNYGYPF

D gene: TRBD2
J gene: TRBJ2-7
clone size: .
CDR3 length: 16
V gene: TRBV4-2
CDR3 DNA: TGTGCCAGCAGCCGGGAACTAGCGGGAGGGAATTACGAGCAGTACTTC
CDR3 protein: CASSRELAGGNYEQYF

D gene: .
J gene: TRBJ1-2
clone size: .
CDR3 length: 15
V gene: TRBV9
CDR3 DNA: TGTGCCAGCAGCGTAGATCCGACAGTTAACTATGGCTACACCTTC
CDR3 protein: CASSVDPTVNYGYTF

D gene: .
J gene: TRBJ2-5
clone size: .
CDR3 length: 15
V gene: TRBV19
CDR3 DNA: TGTGCCAGTAGTAACCCTTGGACAGTTCAAGAGACCCAGTACTTC
CDR3 protein: CASSNPWTVQETQYF

D gene: .
J gene: TRBJ1-2
clone size: .
CDR3 length: 16
V gene: TRBV2
CDR3 DNA: TGTGCCAGCAGTGAGGCAGGGCTCGTTCCTAACTATGGCTACACCTTC
CDR3 protein: CASSEAGLVPNYGYTF

D gene: .
J gene: TRBJ2-3
clone size: .
CDR3 length: 13
V gene: TRBV5-1
CDR3 DNA: TGCGCCAGCAGCTTCGAGCCGACAGATACGCAGTATTTT
CDR3 protein: CASSFEPTDTQYF

D gene: .
J gene: TRBJ1-5
clone size: .
CDR3 length: 15
V gene: TRBV4-1
CDR3 DNA: TGCGCCAGCAGCCAAGTGGTGGCCCTCAATCAGCCCCAGCATTTT
CDR3 protein: CASSQVVALNQPQHF

D gene: .
J gene: TRBJ2-7
clone size: once
CDR3 length: 15
V gene: TRBV5-1
CDR3 DNA: TGCGCCAGCAGCTACCAAGCAGGGGCCGCCTACGAGCAGTACTTC
CDR3 protein: CASSYQAGAAYEQYF

D gene: TRBD1
J gene: TRBJ2-1
clone size: .
CDR3 length: 15
V gene: TRBV29-1
CDR3 DNA: TGCAGCGCTTCGTACCTCGGGACAGGGAAATTTGGGCAGTTCTTC
CDR3 protein: CSASYLGTGKFGQFF

D gene: .
J gene: TRBJ2-1
clone size: .
CDR3 length: 13
V gene: TRBV6-5
CDR3 DNA: TGTGCCAGCAGCTCCGGACACTACAATGAGCAGTTCTTC
CDR3 protein: CASSSGHYNEQFF

D gene: .
J gene: TRBJ1-1
clone size: .
CDR3 length: 15
V gene: TRBV7-2
CDR3 DNA: TGTGCCAGCAGCTTAAAGAGCCCTAAGAACACTGAAGCTTTCTTT
CDR3 protein: CASSLKSPKNTEAFF

D gene: .
J gene: TRBJ1-1
clone size: .
CDR3 length: 12
V gene: TRBV19
CDR3 DNA: TGTGCCAGTAGTAAACTCGACAGGGAAGCTTTCTTT
CDR3 protein: CASSKLDREAFF

D gene: TRBD1
J gene: TRBJ2-7
clone size: .
CDR3 length: 14
V gene: TRBV7-2
CDR3 DNA: TGTGCCAGCAGCGGATACAGGGGCCCCTACGAGCAGTACTTC
CDR3 protein: CASSGYRGPYEQYF

D gene: .
J gene: TRBJ1-1
clone size: few
CDR3 length: 17
V gene: TRBV5-1
CDR3 DNA: TGCGCCAGCAGCTTGGGGGGCCATCGTGACATGAACACTGAAGCTTTCTTT
CDR3 protein: CASSLGGHRDMNTEAFF

D gene: .
J gene: TRBJ1-5
clone size: .
CDR3 length: 15
V gene: TRBV25-1
CDR3 DNA: TGTGCCAGCAGTGAGGGGCGGCATAGCAATCAGCCCCAGCATTTT
CDR3 protein: CASSEGRHSNQPQHF

D gene: TRBD1
J gene: TRBJ1-2
clone size: .
CDR3 length: 12
V gene: TRBV7-9
CDR3 DNA: TGTGCCAGCAGCCGACAGGGCTATGGCTACACCTTC
CDR3 protein: CASSRQGYGYTF

D gene: TRBD1
J gene: TRBJ1-5
clone size: .
CDR3 length: 15
V gene: TRBV6-4
CDR3 DNA: TGTGCCAGCAGTAAGGACGGGACAGCTAATCAGCCCCAGCATTTT
CDR3 protein: CASSKDGTANQPQHF

D gene: .
J gene: TRBJ2-7
clone size: .
CDR3 length: 15
V gene: TRBV28
CDR3 DNA: TGTGCCAGCAGAAAAAGAAACGTACAATCCTACGAGCAGTACTTC
CDR3 protein: CASRKRNVQSYEQYF

D gene: .
J gene: TRBJ1-3
clone size: .
CDR3 length: 13
V gene: TRBV29-1
CDR3 DNA: TGCAGCGTTAACAGTCTCTCTGGAAACACCATATATTTT
CDR3 protein: CSVNSLSGNTIYF

D gene: .
J gene: TRBJ1-2
clone size: .
CDR3 length: 11
V gene: TRBV29-1
CDR3 DNA: TGCAGCGTTTTCAGGGAGGGGTCCTACACCTTC
CDR3 protein: CSVFREGSYTF

D gene: .
J gene: TRBJ2-1
clone size: .
CDR3 length: 15
V gene: TRBV4-1
CDR3 DNA: TGCGCCAGCAGCCGCACTAGTTTTGGAACTCTAGAGCAGTTCTTC
CDR3 protein: CASSRTSFGTLEQFF

D gene: TRBD2
J gene: TRBJ2-3
clone size: once
CDR3 length: 17
V gene: TRBV5-1
CDR3 DNA: TGCGCCAGCAGCTTTGAGCGGGGGGGGCCTAGCACAGATACGCAGTATTTT
CDR3 protein: CASSFERGGPSTDTQYF

D gene: TRBD1
J gene: TRBJ1-2
clone size: .
CDR3 length: 14
V gene: TRBV2
CDR3 DNA: TGTGCCAGCAGTGTACAGGGGCCTCTCTATGGCTACACCTTC
CDR3 protein: CASSVQGPLYGYTF

D gene: .
J gene: TRBJ2-3
clone size: .
CDR3 length: 13
V gene: TRBV6-5
CDR3 DNA: TGTGCCAGCAGTTCCCCCGGACTGGCCCCGGAGATTTTT
CDR3 protein: CASSSPGLAPEIF

D gene: TRBD1
J gene: TRBJ2-7
clone size: .
CDR3 length: 14
V gene: TRBV9
CDR3 DNA: TGTGCCAGCAGCGAACAGGGGCTCTCCTACGAGCAGTACTTC
CDR3 protein: CASSEQGLSYEQYF

D gene: .
J gene: TRBJ1-5
clone size: .
CDR3 length: 16
V gene: TRBV27
CDR3 DNA: TGTGCCAGCAGTTTATCTCCAGGGAATAGCAATCAGCCCCAGCATTTT
CDR3 protein: CASSLSPGNSNQPQHF

D gene: .
J gene: TRBJ1-2
clone size: .
CDR3 length: 14
V gene: TRBV5-4
CDR3 DNA: TGTGCCAGCAGCTTGGTTTCTGCGGTGAGTGGCTACACCTTC
CDR3 protein: CASSLVSAVSGYTF

D gene: .
J gene: TRBJ2-1
clone size: .
CDR3 length: 12
V gene: TRBV7-3
CDR3 DNA: TGTGCCAGCAGCTTACAGGAGGGTGAGCAGTTCTTC
CDR3 protein: CASSLQEGEQFF

D gene: .
J gene: TRBJ2-7
clone size: .
CDR3 length: 14
V gene: TRBV6-5
CDR3 DNA: TGTGCCAGCAGTTACGAGCGGACCTCCTACGAGCAGTACTTC
CDR3 protein: CASSYERTSYEQYF

D gene: .
J gene: TRBJ1-1
clone size: few
CDR3 length: 16
V gene: TRBV5-1
CDR3 DNA: TGCGCCAGCAGCGAGGGGTTATCGGCGGGAGTGACTGAAGCTTTCTTT
CDR3 protein: CASSEGLSAGVTEAFF

D gene: .
J gene: TRBJ2-7
clone size: .
CDR3 length: 15
V gene: TRBV7-2
CDR3 DNA: TGTGCCAGCAGCTGGTTAAACCTCGAGGACTACGAGCAGTACTTC
CDR3 protein: CASSWLNLEDYEQYF

D gene: .
J gene: TRBJ1-1
clone size: .
CDR3 length: 16
V gene: TRBV19
CDR3 DNA: TGTGCCAGTAGTATAGGGCAGGGTGGGCCGAACACTGAAGCTTTCTTT
CDR3 protein: CASSIGQGGPNTEAFF

D gene: .
J gene: TRBJ1-4
clone size: .
CDR3 length: 14
V gene: TRBV5-1
CDR3 DNA: TGCGCCAGCAGCTTCTTGGCAGGGAAGGAAAAACTGTTTTTT
CDR3 protein: CASSFLAGKEKLFF

D gene: .
J gene: TRBJ2-1
clone size: .
CDR3 length: 12
V gene: TRBV5-1
CDR3 DNA: TGCGCCAGCAGCTTGATTGGCCATGAGCAGTTCTTC
CDR3 protein: CASSLIGHEQFF

D gene: TRBD1
J gene: TRBJ2-2
clone size: .
CDR3 length: 16
V gene: TRBV4-1
CDR3 DNA: TGCGCCAGCAGCCCTCGACAGGGGGCGGTCACCGGGGAGCTGTTTTTT
CDR3 protein: CASSPRQGAVTGELFF

D gene: .
J gene: TRBJ2-7
clone size: .
CDR3 length: 15
V gene: TRBV5-5
CDR3 DNA: TGTGCCAGCAGCTTGGTTCCGGTATTCTCCTACGAGCAGTACTTC
CDR3 protein: CASSLVPVFSYEQYF

D gene: .
J gene: TRBJ1-6
clone size: .
CDR3 length: 13
V gene: TRBV29-1
CDR3 DNA: TGCAGCGTTGGATCGGGGAACAATTCACCCCTCCACTTT
CDR3 protein: CSVGSGNNSPLHF

D gene: TRBD1
J gene: TRBJ1-1
clone size: .
CDR3 length: 14
V gene: TRBV5-1
CDR3 DNA: TGCGCCAGCAGCTTGGGACAGGGGATCACTGAAGCTTTCTTT
CDR3 protein: CASSLGQGITEAFF

D gene: TRBD1
J gene: TRBJ1-1
clone size: .
CDR3 length: 14
V gene: TRBV28
CDR3 DNA: TGTGCCAGCAGTTCAACAGGGGCGAACACTGAAGCTTTCTTT
CDR3 protein: CASSSTGANTEAFF

D gene: .
J gene: TRBJ2-1
clone size: .
CDR3 length: 16
V gene: TRBV18
CDR3 DNA: TGTGCCAGCTCACCACGGACGGGAGCGGACTACAATGAGCAGTTCTTC
CDR3 protein: CASSPRTGADYNEQFF

D gene: .
J gene: TRBJ2-5
clone size: .
CDR3 length: 16
V gene: TRBV1
CDR3 DNA: TGCACCAGCAGCCAAGATCGGGCAGGGGTACAAGAGACCCAGTACTTC
CDR3 protein: CTSSQDRAGVQETQYF

D gene: TRBD1
J gene: TRBJ1-2
clone size: .
CDR3 length: 13
V gene: TRBV2
CDR3 DNA: TGTGCCAGCAGCGTACAGGGGCGCGGTGGCTACACCTTC
CDR3 protein: CASSVQGRGGYTF

D gene: TRBD2
J gene: TRBJ2-3
clone size: .
CDR3 length: 16
V gene: TRBV2
CDR3 DNA: TGTGCCAGCGCCACCCCGGGGCTAGCGGGAGGGGATACGCAGTATTTT
CDR3 protein: CASATPGLAGGDTQYF

D gene: .
J gene: TRBJ2-7
clone size: .
CDR3 length: 12
V gene: TRBV29-1
CDR3 DNA: TGCAGCGTACAGGAAGAACCTTACGAGCAGTACTTC
CDR3 protein: CSVQEEPYEQYF

D gene: .
J gene: TRBJ2-7
clone size: .
CDR3 length: 14
V gene: TRBV15
CDR3 DNA: TGTGCCACCCGTGAGGTCCAGGGGCCCTACGAGCAGTACTTC
CDR3 protein: CATREVQGPYEQYF

D gene: .
J gene: TRBJ2-3
clone size: .
CDR3 length: 16
V gene: TRBV4-3
CDR3 DNA: TGCGCCAGCAGCCAAGATGTGGGGCCGCCCACAGATACGCAGTATTTT
CDR3 protein: CASSQDVGPPTDTQYF

D gene: TRBD2
J gene: TRBJ2-1
clone size: few
CDR3 length: 15
V gene: TRBV27
CDR3 DNA: TGTGCCAGCAGTGAACTAGCGGGGGGCCACAATGAGCAGTTCTTC
CDR3 protein: CASSELAGGHNEQFF